A selection of T cell receptor beta chains follows, all from one sample in a study of STAT3 mutations in large granular lymphocyte leukemia. Assay used: immunoSEQ multiplex PCR; TCRdb lists only in-frame clones, some missing. The sample has about 10,000 clones, nearly 90% seen once; the top ten hold about 27%. The sample taken for sequencing was peripheral blood mononuclear cells. These receptors were taken from a man in his fifties or sixties with T-cell large granular lymphocyte leukemia. Some clones in this sample may be carry-over from other donors' samples. The CDR3 runs from the conserved cysteine through the conserved F or W.

>TRBJ2-2|TRBV18|16
CASSSRLAGGTGELFF
>TRBJ2-7|TRBV27|17
CASSRLAGGSPSYEQYF
>TRBJ1-4|TRBV5-4|15
CASSVTGEGDEKLFF
>TRBJ2-2|TRBV4-3|17
CASSQDLMGGAAGELFF
>TRBJ2-1|TRBV5-6|15
CASSLLRVTYNEQFF
>TRBJ2-3|TRBV5-4|16
CASSLAPGTSTDTQYF
>TRBJ2-6|TRBV19|15
CASTLPVGPSYVLTF
>TRBJ1-2|TRBV30|12
CAWSTQNYGYTF
>TRBJ1-2|TRBV5-1|15
CASSLVLQAGHGYTF
>TRBJ2-7|TRBV28|13
CASSLRQGYEQYF
>TRBJ2-7|TRBV4-1|15
CASSQRGAGGDEQYF
>TRBJ2-7|TRBV27|15
CASRRASGIPYEQYF
>TRBJ2-1|TRBV7-9|12
CASSLADYMQFF